This passage covers 16 T cell receptor beta chains from one sample sequenced in a study of shared clonotypes between healthy human individuals. Clones were read by immunoSEQ multiplex PCR, and TCRdb kept only the in-frame ones, dropping some. The profile shows about 1.1 million clones, about 84% of them singletons. Sequencing was done on a sample of memory CD4+ T cells from PBMCs. Described subset: CD45RA-negative fraction. The receptors derive from a young man in good health. Some clones in this sample may be carry-over from other donors' samples.

V usage is TRBV5-1 and J usage is TRBJ2-2; TRBD1 agrees at 7 bases. The germline V gene encodes CDR1 SGHRS and CDR2 YFSETQ. Trimming removed 2 bases from V and 2 bases from J; junction bases left unmatched: 3. The CDR3 runs to 15 residues. In nucleotides, the CDR3 is TGCGCCAGCAGCTTAGGGACAGTTAACACCGGGGAGCTGTTTTTT. It encodes CASSLGTVNTGELFF.

This chain connects TRBV28 to TRBJ1-5; the D gene is possibly TRBD1 (5 bases). V was cut by 6 bases and J by 5 bases, with 14 bases left in between. Germline V lookup: CDR1 MDHEN, CDR2 SYDVKM. There are 14 residues in the CDR3. The CDR3 is CASSTRTTYQPQHF. CDR3 bases: TGTGCCAGCAGCACGAGGACAACTTATCAGCCCCAGCATTTT.

The rearrangement links TRBV4-1 to TRBJ1-2, with TRBD1 as a possible D gene (6 bases). The CDR3 sequence is 15 residues long. V lost 4 bases to trimming and J lost 3 bases, with 15 bases between them. Germline V gene data show CDR1 as MGHRA and CDR2 as YSYEKL. The CDR3 DNA sequence: TGCGCCAGCAGCCTCGCCACCGGACAGCACTATGGCTACACCTTC. It codes for CASSLATGQHYGYTF.

For this clone: Other DNA sequences in this specimen translate into the identical CDR3. The J gene is TRBJ2-3, the V gene TRBV5-1; 12 bases fit TRBD2. The CDR3 contains 15 residues. The V and J ends lost 0 bases and 5 bases, in that order; junction bases with no gene match: 1. The germline CDR1 and CDR2 sequences are SGHRS and YFSETQ. CDR3 region: CASSLGLAGVDTQYF. The DNA for the CDR3 is TGCGCCAGCAGCTTGGGACTAGCGGGAGTAGATACGCAGTATTTT. Variable domain in full (rest from reference TRBV5-1 and TRBJ2-3): KAGVTQTPRYLIKTRGQQVTLSCSPISGHRSVSWYQQTPGQGLQFLFEYFSETQRNKGNFPGRFSGRQFSNSRSEMNVSTLELGDSALYLCASSLGLAGVDTQYFGPGTRLTVL.

The rearrangement uses TRBV19 and TRBJ2-5, with 8 bases fitting TRBD2. CDR1 and CDR2 from the germline V gene are LNHDA and SQIVND (reference sequence). This CDR3 spans 15 amino acids. V lost 6 bases to trimming and J lost 5 bases; unmatched junction nucleotides: 11. CDR3 DNA sequence: TGTGCCAGTAGACTGGGGACTAGGAATGTGGAGACCCAGTACTTC. The encoded protein is CASRLGTRNVETQYF.

This clone appeared many times. The sample has other DNA sequences that encode this CDR3 too. This chain uses TRBV6-6 with TRBJ2-7, with D perhaps TRBD2 (5 bases). Trimming left V 3 bases short and J 2 bases short, with 17 bases between. Per the germline V gene, CDR1 is MNHNY and CDR2 is SVGAGI (reference sequence). The CDR3 is made up of 16 amino acids. As DNA, the CDR3 is TGTGCCAGCAGTTATAATGGGCCGGAGGATCCCTACGAGCAGTACTTC. Encoded protein: CASSYNGPEDPYEQYF.

The chain uses TRBV9 and TRBJ1-3, with 8 bases aligning to TRBD1. Germline lookup yields CDR1 SGDLS and CDR2 YYNGEE. V lost 3 bases to trimming and J lost 3 bases; unmatched junction nucleotides: 11. The CDR3 runs to 17 residues. The CDR3 nucleotides read TGTGCCAGCAGCGGTCGCGGGACAGGCGGATTTGGAAACACCATATATTTT. The encoded protein is CASSGRGTGGFGNTIYF. The entire variable domain, with the rest obtained from reference TRBV9 and TRBJ1-3, is as follows: DSGVTQTPKHLITATGQRVTLRCSPRSGDLSVYWYQQSLDQGLQFLIQYYNGEERAKGNILERFSAQQFPDLHSELNLSSLELGDSALYFCASSGRGTGGFGNTIYFGEGSWLTVV.

This clone was seen once. CDR3 in DNA: TGTGCCAGCTCAGGGGACAGTTTAAATGAAAAACTGTTTTTT. Amino acids: CASSGDSLNEKLFF. The J gene is TRBJ1-4, the V gene TRBV18, with TRBD1 identical over 7 bases. Germline V gene lookup returns CDR1 KGHSH and CDR2 LQKENI. Trimming removed 5 bases from V and 5 bases from J; junction bases left unmatched: 5. This CDR3 is 14 amino acids long.

This clone was recorded only once. This chain connects TRBV28 to TRBJ1-6; the D gene is possibly TRBD1 (5 bases). V gave up 4 bases and J gave up 8 bases, with 12 bases separating them. The CDR3 runs to 14 residues. Germline values: CDR1 MDHEN, CDR2 SYDVKM. In DNA form, the CDR3 reads TGTGCCAGCAGTTATAACGGGGGTGATTCACCCCTCCACTTT. Encoded protein: CASSYNGGDSPLHF.

The chain joins TRBV15 to TRBJ2-7; D remains ambiguous. Germline V gene sequence: CDR1 LNHNV, CDR2 YYDKDF (reference sequence). V was clipped by 0 bases and J by 3 bases, with 6 bases between them. The length of the CDR3 is 13 residues. CDR3 in DNA: TGTGCCACCAGCAGAGATCTCAACTACGAGCAGTACTTC. Translation: CATSRDLNYEQYF.

J is TRBJ2-7 and V is TRBV19, with 7 bases identical to TRBD1. With V trimmed by 6 bases and J by 0 bases, 2 bases remained unmatched. CDR3 size: 13 residues. CDR1 and CDR2 (germline): LNHDA, SQIVND (reference sequence). The CDR3: CASRGDSSYEQYF. CDR3 sequence (DNA): TGTGCCAGTAGGGGGGACAGCTCCTACGAGCAGTACTTC.

This clone appeared once. This chain uses TRBV2 with TRBJ2-1; 8 positions agree with TRBD2. Losses at the gene ends were 8 bases for V and 8 bases for J; bases not matched to a gene: 11. This CDR3 has 14 residues. Germline V gene lookup returns CDR1 SNHLY and CDR2 FYNNEI. CDR3 nucleotides: TGTGCCAGCCGCGAAACTAGCGGTGGAGATGAGCAGTTCTTC. Its translation: CASRETSGGDEQFF.

The genes are TRBV5-1 and TRBJ2-1; D is possibly TRBD1 or TRBD2 (6 bases each). This CDR3 region has 12 residues. V dropped 7 bases and J dropped 10 bases, with 15 bases sitting between them. Germline V gives CDR1 SGHRS, CDR2 YFSETQ. The CDR3 DNA reads TGCGCCAGCGCCGGGGGCGGAAGCGAGCAGTTCTTC. It encodes CASAGGGSEQFF.

The chain is built from TRBV20-1 and TRBJ2-1; no clear D. Germline CDR1 is DFQATT and CDR2 is SNEGSKA (reference sequence). Trimming shortened V by 6 bases and J by 6 bases, and 9 bases separated the two germline ends. The CDR3 loop spans 11 amino acids. The CDR3 sequence is CSASPLNEQFF. In DNA, the CDR3 is TGCAGTGCCAGCCCGCTCAATGAGCAGTTCTTC.

J is TRBJ2-6 and V is TRBV19, with D possibly matching TRBD1 (6 bases). Looked up from germline, CDR1 is LNHDA and CDR2 is SQIVND (reference sequence). The ends were cut back, 7 bases at V and 0 bases at J, with 19 bases in the middle. The CDR3 has 18 amino acids. The CDR3 spells CASKWGRRASSGANVLTF. CDR3 bases: TGTGCCAGTAAGTGGGGGCGCAGAGCTAGCTCTGGGGCCAACGTCCTGACTTTC.

This clone was seen a handful of times. The J gene is TRBJ1-2, the V gene TRBV10-3; D perhaps matches TRBD1 (5 bases). Germline CDR1 and CDR2: ENHRY and SYGVKD. Trimming pared 3 bases from V and 1 base from J, leaving 12 bases between. This CDR3 is 15 amino acids long. CDR3 amino acids: CAISERGTFNYGYTF. CDR3 bases: TGTGCCATCAGTGAAAGGGGAACCTTTAACTATGGCTACACCTTC.